The clone carrying this T cell receptor beta chain has a count of ten or more. The antigen is unknown. This sample is part of a study of identical twins. CDR1 and CDR2 (germline): DFQATT, SNEGSKA (reference sequence). Trimming stripped 6 bases from V and 4 bases from J, with 9 bases between. CDR3 length: 11 amino acids. TCRdb re-called the 5' RACE reads with MiXCR, one entry per CDR3 protein. The repertoire consists of 450,000 or so distinct CDR3 sequences, with approximately 15% occurring once and the leading ten covering more than 0.5%. Study conclusions and caveats: For out-of-frame alpha sequences shared by twins, low generation probability was in excess.

Another study also made use of these data, one on yellow fever vaccine responses in identical twins.

The sequence came from a woman in her late teens or twenties in good health. V is TRBV20-1 and J is TRBJ1-1; unclear D gene. Source material: CD4+ T cells sorted from blood. The CDR3 here is CSARRSTEAFF. In DNA form, the CDR3 reads TGCAGTGCCCGGCGGAGCACTGAAGCTTTCTTT.